This T cell receptor (beta chain) was documented in a study of T cells in localized non-small cell lung cancer. The method was immunoSEQ multiplex PCR; TCRdb's version includes in-frame clones alone and lacks a portion of them. The sample has about 77,000 clones, around nine tenths seen once; the top ten hold around a fifth. A note on this clone: Other nucleotide sequences in the sample specify the same CDR3.

Germline values: CDR1 SGHRS, CDR2 YFSETQ. The CDR3 runs to 14 residues. V was trimmed by 4 bases and J by 1 base, leaving 8 bases between them. The receptor's source is a woman aged 35 to 69 with stage I squamous cell lung carcinoma. The material sequenced was peripheral blood, taken before any cancer treatment. This chain connects TRBV5-1 to TRBJ2-2, with D tentatively TRBD2 (6 bases). CDR3 sequence (DNA): TGCGCCAGCAGCCTGGGGGGGAACACCGGGGAGCTGTTTTTT. Amino acid sequence: CASSLGGNTGELFF.